This T cell receptor beta chain originates from a study of graft-versus-host responses after intestinal transplantation (dated by TCRdb to the early 2020s). At the level of the whole study: Multivisceral, liver-intestinal, or isolated intestinal transplants were received by the recipients. Anti-thymocyte globulin induction was given to all recipients, followed by maintenance tacrolimus and steroids for about 3 years. Graft-versus-host and host-versus-graft alloreactive T cell clones were tracked in the graft, circulation and bone marrow after intestinal transplantation using bulk TCR-beta CDR3 sequencing. Alloreactive clones were identified by sequencing pre-transplant mixed lymphocyte reaction products and comparing these products with unstimulated pre-transplant donor and recipient T cells. The cohort enrolled about two dozen intestinal transplant recipients including one retransplant, and a few patients lacking pretransplant specimens were excluded. Donor T cell macrochimerism was defined as a peak of at least 4% donor T cells among recipient peripheral blood mononuclear cells. Samples from a few later patients were sequenced in-house on an Illumina MiSeq with MiXCR processing rather than by the commercial service.

The time point label here, explained by the study, means: cells obtained before transplantation from donor or recipient. CD3+CD4+ and CD3+CD8+ populations were FACS-sorted from unstimulated pre-transplant donor and recipient cells taken from spleen or lymph nodes. Study-wide findings and limitations: Conclusions were limited by the relatively low number and heterogeneity of intestinal transplant patients. Patients with donor T cell macrochimerism had high GvH to HvG T cell clonal ratios in their allografts. Early after transplant, peak levels of circulating GvH clones were associated with declines in HvG clones. GvH clones were detected in recipient bone marrow, and some appeared earlier in ileal mucosa or blood, consistent with an intestinal mucosal origin.

Libraries were constructed by the immunoSEQ multiplex PCR assay. For most patients, genomic DNA was isolated with the Qiagen DNeasy Blood and Tissue Kit and shipped frozen to Adaptive Biotechnologies for TCR sequencing. For most patients, high-throughput TCR-beta CDR3 sequencing of genomic DNA was performed by Adaptive Biotechnologies. On the authors' methods: Adaptive's ImmunoSEQ software was the source of the TCR sequencing data for about 17 patients, while a few other patients were processed with MiXCR and VDJtools. To correct CD4 versus CD8 sorting errors, any sequence found in both subsets at a frequency ratio below 5:1 was removed. CDR3 nucleotide sequences shared between donor and recipient were removed because the origin of such sequences could not be assigned. To count as alloreactive, a clone needed at least 2-fold expansion over unstimulated cells and a minimum CFSE-low frequency of 0.002% (template counts) or 0.001% (read counts). Clones detected in sequenced pre-transplant spleen, lymph node, or MLR CFSE-low populations of the donor or recipient were defined as mappable. Cumulative frequency of alloreactive clones was calculated as a percentage of all sequences weighted by copy number. TCRdb holds this immuneACCESS table with in-frame rearrangements only. Some clones are missing; in checked studies, unresolved V genes explain under half, and the rest has no known cause. That table gives V, J and clone size, and the DNA gave D and trimming. This sample is represented by roughly 34,000 clones; 94% of them were singletons. The ten biggest clones cover about 0.22% of the sample.

The germline V gene provides CDR1 SGHAT and CDR2 FQNNGV. Unmatched junction bases come to 12, with V trimmed by 7 bases and J by 1 base. The CDR3 sequence holds 16 residues, the cysteine and phenylalanine included. Only the CDR3 region is kept as DNA, spanning 48 bases read in frame from base 1. This clone was counted once. Its specific antigen is unknown. No much larger clonotype is one base removed from it; base qualities were not supplied. The source is a human donor who was the organ donor for an intestinal transplant. The chain is encoded by TRBV11-2 joined to TRBJ1-1, with 7 central nucleotides matching TRBD1. The sample was unstimulated CD4+ T cells sorted from spleen or lymph node cells, taken before transplant. The nucleotide sequence is given as TGTGCCAGCACCATCGGTCCGGACAGGACGAACACTGAAGCTTTCTTT. Its amino acids are CASTIGPDRTNTEAFF.